Listed below are T cell receptor beta chains from one sample, sequenced in a study of OX40 agonist ivuxolimab in advanced cancers. The data were produced by immunoSEQ multiplex PCR, yet TCRdb's version contains in-frame clones alone and is incomplete. The sample includes around 80,000 clones, around nine tenths seen only once; the top ten take roughly 0.33%. The sequencing used CD4+ or CD8+ T cells sorted from blood, collected in a trial of the OX40 agonist ivuxolimab. The receptors were sampled from an adult with an advanced solid tumor such as melanoma, head and neck, liver or kidney cancer. The CDR3 runs from the conserved cysteine through the conserved F or W. The order of the fields is V gene, D gene, clone size, J gene, CDR3 DNA, CDR3 protein. The D gene is left open where the match is weak. The size field is filled for only some rows; it gives once, few, many or a size class.

TRBV18	NA	NA	TRBJ2-1	TGTGCCAGCTCCCCGCCGGAGTTTACCTACAATGAGCAGTTCTTC	CASSPPEFTYNEQFF
TRBV7-9	NA	NA	TRBJ1-2	TGTGCCAGCAGCTGGTTCGTCAACGCGGATGGCTACACCTTC	CASSWFVNADGYTF
TRBV18	NA	NA	TRBJ1-1	TGTGCCAGCTCACCAGGGGTTGAAGCTTTCTTT	CASSPGVEAFF
TRBV5-1	TRBD1	NA	TRBJ2-2	TGCGCCAGCAGCTCACCCCCCCGGACAGGGGGTTTTGGGGCCACCGGGGAGCTGTTTTTT	CASSSPPRTGGFGATGELFF
TRBV11-3	NA	NA	TRBJ2-3	TGTGCCAGCAGCACCCACCGCACAGATACGCAGTATTTT	CASSTHRTDTQYF
TRBV5-6	NA	NA	TRBJ1-1	TGTGCCAGCAGCTTGGGTGCAGGGAGGGCTGAAGCTTTCTTT	CASSLGAGRAEAFF
TRBV5-1	NA	NA	TRBJ1-1	TGCGCCAGCAGCTTGGGAGGGGAGGCGATCACTGAAGCTTTCTTT	CASSLGGEAITEAFF
TRBV4-1	NA	NA	TRBJ2-1	TGCGCCAGCAGGGGTGACAGGCTTGACAATGAGCAGTTCTTC	CASRGDRLDNEQFF
TRBV28	TRBD1	NA	TRBJ1-5	TGTGCCAGCAGTTTTCGGGGACAGACCCAAACCTATCAGCCCCAGCATTTT	CASSFRGQTQTYQPQHF
TRBV27	TRBD2	NA	TRBJ2-1	TGTGCCAGCAGTAGGGGGACTAGCGGATACAATGAGCAGTTCTTC	CASSRGTSGYNEQFF
TRBV2	NA	NA	TRBJ1-2	TGTGCCAGCAGCCCTGGGGGGGAAGTGAATGGCTACACCTTC	CASSPGGEVNGYTF
TRBV15	TRBD2	NA	TRBJ2-5	TGTGCCACCAGCAGAGGGGTAGCGGGAGGGAAAGAGACCCAGTACTTC	CATSRGVAGGKETQYF
TRBV5-4	TRBD1	NA	TRBJ1-3	TGTGCCAGCAGCTTTAGGACAGGCTCTGGAAACACCATATATTTT	CASSFRTGSGNTIYF
TRBV4-1	NA	NA	TRBJ1-2	TGCGCCAGCAGCGTTACGACAGGCCACCTTAACTATGGCTACACCTTC	CASSVTTGHLNYGYTF
TRBV19	TRBD1	NA	TRBJ2-5	TGTGCCAGTAGTCCCCGCGACAGGGCCGCGCAGACCCAGTACTTC	CASSPRDRAAQTQYF
TRBV28	TRBD1	NA	TRBJ2-7	TGTGCCAGCAGTTCCCTAGGGACAGGGTTGCCCTACGAGCAGTACTTC	CASSSLGTGLPYEQYF
TRBV30	NA	NA	TRBJ1-2	TGTGCCTGGAGTGGCGGAAACTATGGCTACACCTTC	CAWSGGNYGYTF
TRBV12-5	NA	NA	TRBJ1-1	TGTGCTAGCCGTGGGGGGCTGAACACTGAAGCTTTCTTT	CASRGGLNTEAFF
TRBV11-3	NA	NA	TRBJ2-2	TGTGCCAGCAGCTTCAGGGGATCGAACACCGGGGAGCTGTTTTTT	CASSFRGSNTGELFF
TRBV7-3	TRBD1	NA	TRBJ1-1	TGTGCCAGCAGCCGGGACAGGGGGAACACTGAAGCTTTCTTT	CASSRDRGNTEAFF
TRBV18	TRBD1	once	TRBJ1-4	TGTGCCAGCTCACCGGGACAGGGGTATAATGAAAAACTGTTTTTT	CASSPGQGYNEKLFF
TRBV19	NA	NA	TRBJ1-3	TGTGCCAGCCGACCCTTGGCAGGAAACACCATATATTTT	CASRPLAGNTIYF
TRBV29-1	NA	NA	TRBJ1-3	TGCAGCGCAAGGAAGGGGAACGGAAACACCATATATTTT	CSARKGNGNTIYF
TRBV18	NA	few	TRBJ1-1	TGTGCCAGCTCACCACGAGAGGGAGGTGTGCCTGAAGCTTTCTTT	CASSPREGGVPEAFF
TRBV7-6	NA	NA	TRBJ2-4	TGTGCCAGCAGCTTATTACCAGGGAAAAACATTCAGTACTTC	CASSLLPGKNIQYF
TRBV5-1	NA	NA	TRBJ2-3	TGCGCCAGCATTTCCGGACAGTCCACAGATACGCAGTATTTT	CASISGQSTDTQYF
TRBV5-4	NA	few	TRBJ2-1	TGTGCCAGCACCCGAAGCCGGGACACATACAATGAGCAGTTCTTC	CASTRSRDTYNEQFF
TRBV9	TRBD1	NA	TRBJ2-1	TGTGCCAGCAGCACGCTGACAGGGGGCAATGAGCAGTTCTTC	CASSTLTGGNEQFF
TRBV7-2	NA	NA	TRBJ2-1	TGTGCCAGCAGCGCGCGGGCCGCCCAGGGTGAGCAGTTCTTC	CASSARAAQGEQFF
TRBV4-1	TRBD1	NA	TRBJ1-2	TGCGCCAGCAGCCAAGATCAGGGGGGACCGTATGGCTACACCTTC	CASSQDQGGPYGYTF
TRBV4-1	NA	NA	TRBJ2-7	TGCGCCAGCAGCCAAGATCGCGGCCACTCCTACGAGCAGTACTTC	CASSQDRGHSYEQYF
TRBV12-5	TRBD2	few	TRBJ2-3	TGTGCTAGTGGTTTGGTCCCCCATAGCGGGGGGTGGGGCACAGATACGCAGTATTTT	CASGLVPHSGGWGTDTQYF
TRBV9	NA	NA	TRBJ2-7	TGTGCCAGCAGCCAATCGACTCAGGGCTACGAGCAGTACTTC	CASSQSTQGYEQYF
TRBV7-2	NA	once	TRBJ1-1	TGTGCCAGCAGCTTAGCGGGGGGCTCGATCACTGAAGCTTTCTTT	CASSLAGGSITEAFF
TRBV28	NA	once	TRBJ1-1	TGTGCCAGCAGTTTATATCCGCCTGAAGCTTTCTTT	CASSLYPPEAFF
TRBV12-5	NA	NA	TRBJ2-3	TGTGCTAGTGGTTTCCGCCTGTCCGATACGCAGTATTTT	CASGFRLSDTQYF
TRBV28	NA	NA	TRBJ2-7	TGTGCCAGCAGTGGTCCCGGACAACCTTACGAGCAGTACTTC	CASSGPGQPYEQYF
TRBV5-1	TRBD1	NA	TRBJ2-7	TGCGCCAGCAGCTTGGGCAGGGGGCGATACGAGCAGTACTTC	CASSLGRGRYEQYF
TRBV7-7	TRBD1	NA	TRBJ2-2	TGTGCCAGCAGCTTAGGCAGGGGGCAAACCGGGGAGCTGTTTTTT	CASSLGRGQTGELFF
TRBV28	NA	NA	TRBJ1-5	TGTGCCAGCAGTCGCCTCGGGGGGTTGAGCAATCAGCCCCAGCATTTT	CASSRLGGLSNQPQHF
TRBV5-1	TRBD1	NA	TRBJ1-3	TGCGCCAGCAGCTTGACAGGGGGTGGAAACACCATATATTTT	CASSLTGGGNTIYF
TRBV9	NA	NA	TRBJ2-7	TGTGCCAGCAGCGTAGGGGGTAGCGTAATTTCCTACGAGCAGTACTTC	CASSVGGSVISYEQYF
TRBV9	NA	NA	TRBJ2-1	TGTGCCAGCAGCGCCCTGGGACTGCCGTACAATGAGCAGTTCTTC	CASSALGLPYNEQFF
TRBV11-3	TRBD2	NA	TRBJ2-1	TGTGCCAGCAGCATCGGGACTACCAGCTCCTACAATGAGCAGTTCTTC	CASSIGTTSSYNEQFF
TRBV25-1	NA	NA	TRBJ2-7	TGTGCCAGCAGTGCGGGACTTTCCTACGAGCAGTACTTC	CASSAGLSYEQYF
TRBV19	NA	few	TRBJ1-5	TGTGCCAGTAGTATCTTTGGGACAAATAACCAGCCCCAGCATTTT	CASSIFGTNNQPQHF
TRBV6-1	NA	NA	TRBJ2-5	TGTGCCAGCAGTGACAGGGTTGTTGAGACCCAGTACTTC	CASSDRVVETQYF
TRBV10-1	NA	NA	TRBJ1-1	TGCGCCAGCAACGAACAAAGAGGCACTGAAGCTTTCTTT	CASNEQRGTEAFF
TRBV7-9	NA	few	TRBJ2-2	TGTGCCAGCAGCTTTCAAAGAGCTAACACCGGGGAGCTGTTTTTT	CASSFQRANTGELFF
TRBV6-6	TRBD1	NA	TRBJ2-2	TGTGCCAGCAGTTACTCTAGGGGGCTCACCGGGGAGCTGTTTTTT	CASSYSRGLTGELFF